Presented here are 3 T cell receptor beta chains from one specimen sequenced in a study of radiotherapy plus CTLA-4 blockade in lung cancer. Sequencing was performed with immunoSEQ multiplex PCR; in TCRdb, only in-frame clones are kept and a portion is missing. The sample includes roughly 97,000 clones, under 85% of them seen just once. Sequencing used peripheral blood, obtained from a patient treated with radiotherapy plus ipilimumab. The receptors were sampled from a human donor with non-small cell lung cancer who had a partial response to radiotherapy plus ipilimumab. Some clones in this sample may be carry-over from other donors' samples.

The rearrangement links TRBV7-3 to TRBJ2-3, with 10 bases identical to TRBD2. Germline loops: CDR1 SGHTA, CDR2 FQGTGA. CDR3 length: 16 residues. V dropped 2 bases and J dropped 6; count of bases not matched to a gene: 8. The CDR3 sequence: CASSLGLAGVGDTQYF. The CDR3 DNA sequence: TGTGCCAGCAGCTTAGGGCTAGCGGGAGTTGGGGATACGCAGTATTTT.

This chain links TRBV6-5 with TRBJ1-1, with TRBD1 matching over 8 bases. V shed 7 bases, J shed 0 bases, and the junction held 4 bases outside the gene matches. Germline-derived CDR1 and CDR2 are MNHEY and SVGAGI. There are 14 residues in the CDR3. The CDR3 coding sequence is TGTGCCAGCAACCGACAGGGGCTGAACACTGAAGCTTTCTTT. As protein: CASNRQGLNTEAFF.

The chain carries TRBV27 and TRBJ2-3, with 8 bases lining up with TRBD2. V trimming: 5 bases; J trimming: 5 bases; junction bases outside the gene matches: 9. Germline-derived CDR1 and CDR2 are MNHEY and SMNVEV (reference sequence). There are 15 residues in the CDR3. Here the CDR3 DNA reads TGTGCCAGCAGTGGGAAAGGGACTAGTTTAGATACGCAGTATTTT. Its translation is CASSGKGTSLDTQYF.